The 31 T cell receptor beta chains given below trace back to one sample, sequenced in a study of cytotoxic CD8 clonotypes in ibrutinib-treated CLL. The table came from immunoSEQ multiplex PCR; TCRdb's copy has only in-frame clones and leaves some out. The sample lists 250,000 to 350,000 clones; around 69% were seen once. This specimen consisted of PBMCs, obtained at disease progression, from a patient treated with ibrutinib. The receptors derive from a human donor with chronic lymphocytic leukemia.

The CDR3 DNA follows: TGCAGCGTTGAATCCACGTTTGGCTACACCTTC. Its protein is CSVESTFGYTF. This chain connects TRBV29-1 to TRBJ1-2, with D unclear. Looked up from germline, CDR1 is SQVTM and CDR2 is ANQGSEA. The CDR3 spans 11 residues. Trimming pared 2 bases from V and 7 bases from J, leaving 8 bases between.

The table lists this clone with a few counts. The rearrangement links TRBV6-1 to TRBJ2-7, with a tentative D call TRBD1 (6 bases). The CDR3 is 14 residues long. Trimming left V 6 bases short and J 3 bases short, with 15 bases between. Germline V gene sequence: CDR1 MNHNS, CDR2 SASEGT. Written as DNA, the CDR3 is TGTGCCAGCAGACATTTTGGACAGCTCTACGAGCAGTACTTC. Protein: CASRHFGQLYEQYF.

V usage is TRBV4-3 and J usage is TRBJ2-3; tentative D call: TRBD2 (6 bases). This CDR3 is built from 15 residues. Germline V lookup: CDR1 LGHNA, CDR2 YSLEER. V was clipped by 0 bases and J by 4 bases, with 11 bases between them. The CDR3 region is CASSQDLLAADTQYF. The CDR3 DNA sequence: TGCGCCAGCAGCCAAGATCTACTAGCCGCAGATACGCAGTATTTT.

This chain joins TRBV13 and TRBJ1-5, with a possible D match to TRBD1 (5 bases). Trimming pared 5 bases from V and 3 bases from J, leaving 11 bases between. The CDR3 has 14 amino acids. CDR1 and CDR2 (germline): PRHDT, FYEKMQ (reference sequence). CDR3: CASSVGRINQPQHF. CDR3 coding DNA: TGTGCCAGCAGCGTGGGACGGATCAATCAGCCCCAGCATTTT.

The V gene is TRBV5-1, the J gene TRBJ2-7; D is perhaps TRBD2 (5 bases). Germline lookup yields CDR1 SGHRS and CDR2 YFSETQ. The CDR3 contains 14 residues. Trimming removed 4 bases from V and 2 bases from J, with 13 bases in between. As DNA, the CDR3 is TGCGCCAGCAGCCCTATGGTCGGGACCTACGAGCAGTACTTC. Translating it yields CASSPMVGTYEQYF.

The V gene is TRBV5-4, the J gene TRBJ2-7, with TRBD2 as a possible D gene (5 bases). CDR3 length: 15 residues. V lost 0 bases, J lost 0 bases, and 10 bases lay in between. The V gene's germline CDR1 is SGHNT and CDR2 YYREEE (reference sequence). The CDR3 loop reads CASSLAGVNSYEQYF. The CDR3, as DNA: TGTGCCAGCAGCTTGGCCGGGGTCAACTCCTACGAGCAGTACTTC.

The CDR3 sequence: CASRASSSYEQYF. The CDR3 bases are TGTGCCAGTCGTGCATCAAGCTCCTACGAGCAGTACTTC. The V call is TRBV19, the J call TRBJ2-7, with D hard to call. V dropped 8 bases and J dropped 0 bases, with 11 bases sitting between them. CDR1 is LNHDA, CDR2 SQIVND, per germline (reference sequence). The CDR3 covers 13 residues.

This chain joins TRBV27 and TRBJ2-3, with TRBD2 identical over 15 bases. The V gene's germline CDR1 is MNHEY and CDR2 SMNVEV (reference sequence). CDR3 size: 19 residues. V was pared by 10 bases and J by 4 bases, with 18 bases of the junction left unmatched. This CDR3 is CATRQQPGLAGGGADTQYF. The CDR3 DNA sequence: TGTGCCACCAGACAACAACCGGGACTAGCGGGAGGAGGAGCAGATACGCAGTATTTT.

This chain joins TRBV7-2 and TRBJ2-7; TRBD1 is a possible D gene (6 bases). Germline loops: CDR1 SGHTA, CDR2 FQGNSA. The CDR3 loop spans 15 amino acids. V was pared by 0 bases and J by 6 bases, with 15 bases between. CDR3 in DNA: TGTGCCAGCAGCTTAGCGCATAAGGGGGTAGGCGAGCAGTACTTC. As protein: CASSLAHKGVGEQYF.

This rearrangement joins TRBV18 to TRBJ2-7; 7 bases match TRBD1. This CDR3 comprises 16 residues. Germline V CDR1 and CDR2: KGHSH, LQKENI. V shed 6 bases and J 1 base; nucleotides not matched to a gene: 12. The CDR3 DNA sequence: TGTGCCAGCTCCCCTCCACTGACAGGGAGATCCTACGAGCAGTACTTC. Its protein product is CASSPPLTGRSYEQYF.

The chain uses TRBV18 and TRBJ1-6, with D tentatively TRBD1 (5 bases). The CDR3 length is 14 residues. Germline CDR1 reads KGHSH; CDR2 reads LQKENI. Trimming stripped 6 bases from V and 6 bases from J, with 12 bases between. The CDR3 nucleotides read TGTGCCAGCTCGCCGAGGACACGTAATTCACCCCTCCACTTT. Translating gives CASSPRTRNSPLHF.

The table lists this clone with a few counts. The genes are TRBV7-6 and TRBJ2-7; 7 bases line up with TRBD1. With 3 bases clipped from V and 2 bases from J, the junction kept 7 bases outside the gene matches. The CDR3 is made up of 15 amino acids. Germline-derived CDR1 and CDR2 are SGHVS and FNYEAQ. Written as DNA, the CDR3 is TGTGCCAGCAGCTTGGAGGACAGGAACACCTACGAGCAGTACTTC. The encoded protein is CASSLEDRNTYEQYF.

The V gene is TRBV2, the J gene TRBJ2-5; 10 bases map to TRBD2. The CDR3 has 16 residues. V shed 2 bases and J 5 bases; nucleotides not matched to a gene: 8. The germline V gene encodes CDR1 SNHLY and CDR2 FYNNEI. The CDR3 reads CASSELGSGGYETQYF. Written as DNA, the CDR3 is TGTGCCAGCAGTGAACTCGGTAGCGGGGGGTATGAGACCCAGTACTTC.

V gene TRBV2 combines with J gene TRBJ2-6; 9 nucleotides agree with TRBD2. Germline V gene lookup returns CDR1 SNHLY and CDR2 FYNNEI. V gave up 5 bases and J gave up 2 bases; unmatched junction bases: 10. This CDR3 region has 18 residues. The CDR3 nucleotides read TGTGCCAGCAGTTGGGGACTAGCTCGGAGTACTGGGGCCAACGTCCTGACTTTC. Amino acids: CASSWGLARSTGANVLTF. The full variable domain, in which reference TRBV2 and TRBJ2-6 provide the parts outside the CDR3, is EPEVTQTPSHQVTQMGQEVILRCVPISNHLYFYWYRQILGQKVEFLVSFYNNEISEKSEIFDDQFSVERPDGSNFTLKIRSTKLEDSAMYFCASSWGLARSTGANVLTFGAGSRLTVL.

Comments on this clone: This sample also contains other DNA sequences that code for the same CDR3. The chain employs TRBV29-1 and TRBJ1-1; D perhaps matches TRBD1 (5 bases). V shed 6 bases and J shed 0 bases, with 8 bases lying between them. The length of the CDR3 is 12 residues. Germline loops: CDR1 SQVTM, CDR2 ANQGSEA. The CDR3 DNA sequence: TGCAGCGTCGGGACTGTGAACACTGAAGCTTTCTTT. Amino acids: CSVGTVNTEAFF.

The rearrangement links TRBV5-3 to TRBJ2-3, with a tentative D call TRBD2 (5 bases). TRBV5-3 is an ORF for which the function is uncertain. The CDR3 sequence is 14 residues long. V was trimmed by 4 bases and J by 3 bases, leaving 12 bases between them. CDR3 sequence reads: CARSVLVTTDTQYF. The DNA for the CDR3 is TGTGCCAGAAGCGTACTAGTAACTACAGATACGCAGTATTTT.

This chain links TRBV7-3 with TRBJ2-2; TRBD1 is a possible D gene (5 bases). The CDR3 totals 16 residues. The germline V gene encodes CDR1 SGHTA and CDR2 FQGTGA. The V gene lost 2 bases and the J gene lost 2 bases, with 12 bases spanning the gap. The CDR3 spells CASSLLPGPNTGELFF. In DNA, the CDR3 is TGTGCCAGCAGCTTACTCCCAGGGCCAAACACCGGGGAGCTGTTTTTT.

This sequence joins TRBV15 and TRBJ2-7, with 11 bases that match TRBD2. The germline CDR1 and CDR2 sequences are LNHNV and YYDKDF (reference sequence). The CDR3 runs 15 residues. Written as DNA, the CDR3 is TGTGCTGCCGGGCTAGCGGGAGGACCCTCCTACGAGCAGTACTTC. Encoded protein: CAAGLAGGPSYEQYF.

V and J are TRBV7-9 and TRBJ2-1; D possibly corresponds to TRBD1 (6 bases). Trimming shortened V by 0 bases and J by 8 bases, and 8 bases separated the two germline ends. The CDR3 sequence is 13 residues long. CDR1 and CDR2 from the germline V gene are SEHNR and FQNEAQ (reference sequence). The CDR3 loop reads CASSLASGDEQFF. CDR3 coding DNA: TGTGCCAGCAGCTTAGCTTCAGGGGATGAGCAGTTCTTC.

This chain joins TRBV10-3 and TRBJ1-3; D is possibly TRBD1 (5 bases). The V gene lost 5 bases and the J gene lost 0 bases, with 8 bases spanning the gap. The CDR3 runs 14 residues. CDR1 and CDR2 from the germline V gene are ENHRY and SYGVKD. In DNA, the CDR3 is TGTGCCATCAGTAAGACAGACTCTGGAAACACCATATATTTT. Its translation: CAISKTDSGNTIYF.

This clone was counted between two and nine times. The J gene is TRBJ2-7, the V gene TRBV9; D ambiguous. V was trimmed by 4 bases and J by 2 bases, leaving 13 bases between them. Per germline, CDR1 SGDLS and CDR2 YYNGEE. There are 14 residues in the CDR3. The CDR3: CASSPSGRTYEQYF. In DNA form, the CDR3 reads TGTGCCAGCAGCCCCTCCGGCAGAACCTACGAGCAGTACTTC.

The gene calls are TRBV6-5 and TRBJ2-5; D gene uncertain. CDR1 is MNHEY and CDR2 is SVGAGI in the germline V gene. The CDR3 is made up of 12 amino acids. In nucleotides, the CDR3 is TGTACGACACGAGCGCCTCAAGAGACCCAGTACTTC. As protein: CTTRAPQETQYF.

This clone was detected many times. At the DNA level, this CDR3 is encoded by other sequences in the same sample as well. V usage is TRBV5-1 and J usage is TRBJ2-5; D not resolved. Germline values: CDR1 SGHRS, CDR2 YFSETQ. This CDR3 spans 11 amino acids. Trimming pared 0 bases from V and 5 bases from J, leaving 2 bases between. The CDR3 protein is CASSLEETQYF. Here the CDR3 DNA reads TGCGCCAGCAGCTTGGAGGAGACCCAGTACTTC.

V usage is TRBV4-2 and J usage is TRBJ1-2; 7 bases line up with TRBD1. Per the germline V gene, CDR1 is LGHNA and CDR2 is YNFKEQ. J lost 3 bases, V lost 1 base, and 2 bases had no gene match. The CDR3 has 14 amino acids. CDR3: CASSQATGDYGYTF. CDR3 in DNA: TGTGCCAGCAGCCAAGCCACAGGGGACTATGGCTACACCTTC.

The chain has TRBV9 and TRBJ2-7; the match to TRBD1 covers 9 bases. After removal of 3 bases from V and 2 bases from J, the junction contained 9 bases not matched to a gene. The CDR3 runs 16 residues. The germline gives CDR1 SGDLS, CDR2 YYNGEE. The CDR3 coding sequence is TGTGCCAGCAGCGGACAACCGGGACAGGGAACCTACGAGCAGTACTTC. Protein: CASSGQPGQGTYEQYF. The variable domain in full, completed from reference TRBV9 and TRBJ2-7, reads DSGVTQTPKHLITATGQRVTLRCSPRSGDLSVYWYQQSLDQGLQFLIQYYNGEERAKGNILERFSAQQFPDLHSELNLSSLELGDSALYFCASSGQPGQGTYEQYFGPGTRLTVT.

This clone was seen only a few times. The chain combines TRBV2 with TRBJ1-3; D is unclear. Looked up from germline, CDR1 is SNHLY and CDR2 is FYNNEI. V lost 6 bases to trimming and J lost 0 bases, with 9 bases between them. The CDR3 extends over 14 amino acids. The CDR3 region has the DNA TGTGCCAGCAGGGAGACTTTCTCTGGAAACACCATATATTTT. As protein: CASRETFSGNTIYF.

This sequence joins TRBV25-1 and TRBJ2-5, with TRBD1 identical over 9 bases. J gave up 3 bases and V 4 bases, and 6 bases lay outside the gene matches. Germline lookup yields CDR1 MGHDK and CDR2 SYGVNS. The CDR3 has 15 residues. The CDR3 coding sequence is TGTGCCAGCAGTGGCACAGGGGGCGCGAAAGAGACCCAGTACTTC. As protein: CASSGTGGAKETQYF.

Only one count was recorded for this clone. The chain couples TRBV25-1 to TRBJ2-1; no firm D call. Trimming removed 9 bases from V and 2 bases from J, with 8 bases in between. The CDR3 length is 12 residues. From germline, CDR1 is MGHDK and CDR2 SYGVNS. CDR3 in DNA: TGTGCCAGTCGCGAGGCCTACAATGAGCAGTTCTTC. Translation: CASREAYNEQFF.

This clone is a singleton in its sample. The chain is built from TRBV4-1 and TRBJ2-1; 9 bases line up with TRBD2. Per the germline V gene, CDR1 is MGHRA and CDR2 is YSYEKL. V shed 2 bases and J 4 bases; nucleotides not matched to a gene: 12. The CDR3 has 18 amino acids. The CDR3 DNA reads TGCGCCAGCAGCCAACGGGGCCAGCGGGAGGTCTTATACAATGAGCAGTTCTTC. Protein sequence: CASSQRGQREVLYNEQFF.

This clone appeared a single time. J is TRBJ2-7 and V is TRBV15, with D possibly TRBD1 on 5 matching bases. The germline V and J ends were trimmed by 4 bases and 1 base, with 8 bases remaining between them. CDR1 and CDR2 (germline): LNHNV, YYDKDF (reference sequence). This CDR3 spans 13 amino acids. The CDR3, as DNA: TGTGCCACCAGCATACAGGTATCCTACGAGCAGTACTTC. It codes for CATSIQVSYEQYF.

There are many counts of this clone. The V call is TRBV9, the J call TRBJ2-2; 8 nucleotides match TRBD1. The CDR3 runs to 13 residues. Germline lookup yields CDR1 SGDLS and CDR2 YYNGEE. V trimming: 8 bases; J trimming: 2 bases; junction bases outside the gene matches: 2. The CDR3 region has the DNA TGTGCCAGAGGACAGGGTAACACCGGGGAGCTGTTTTTT. Its protein product is CARGQGNTGELFF.